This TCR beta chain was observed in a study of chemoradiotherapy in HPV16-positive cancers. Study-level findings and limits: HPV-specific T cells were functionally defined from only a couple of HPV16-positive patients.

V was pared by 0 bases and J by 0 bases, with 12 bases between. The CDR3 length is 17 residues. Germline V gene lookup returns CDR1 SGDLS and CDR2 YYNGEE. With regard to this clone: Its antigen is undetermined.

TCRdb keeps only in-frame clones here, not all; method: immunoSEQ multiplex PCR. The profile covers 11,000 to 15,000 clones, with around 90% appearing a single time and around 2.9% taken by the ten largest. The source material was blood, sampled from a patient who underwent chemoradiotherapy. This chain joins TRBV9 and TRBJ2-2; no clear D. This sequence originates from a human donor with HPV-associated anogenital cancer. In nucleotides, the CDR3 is TGTGCCAGCAGCGTAGATAGTGGGGTTGCGAACACCGGGGAGCTGTTTTTT. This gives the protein CASSVDSGVANTGELFF.